The rows below give T cell receptor beta chains drawn from one sample of a study of human T cells and chemical hapten exposure. TCRdb ran MiXCR on the RACE reads and lists one entry per CDR3 protein. The table lists 240,000 or so distinct CDR3 sequences, about 8.1% of them singletons. Sample: whole blood, taken in connection with sensitization to the hapten diphenylcyclopropenone (DPC). All receptors derive from a woman in her thirties or forties with alopecia areata. Some clones in this sample may be carry-over from other donors' samples. Each CDR3 is given with its conserved first and last residue. The D gene is left open where the match is weak. Part of the rows lack a size; the others show once, few, many or a class for expanded clones.

TRBV7-8	NA	TRBJ2-7	many	TGTGCCAGCAGGAGAGGCATGGCCAGGGGGGCCTACGAGCAGTACTTC	CASRRGMARGAYEQYF
TRBV20-1	TRBD1	TRBJ1-5	NA	TGCAGTGCTAGACCCGGGACAGGGTCTCAGCCCCAGCATTTT	CSARPGTGSQPQHF
TRBV5-6	NA	TRBJ2-4	few	TGTGCCAGCAGCTTTATGACATCTCCCAAAAACATTCAGTACTTC	CASSFMTSPKNIQYF
TRBV20-1	TRBD2	TRBJ2-3	NA	TGCAGTGCTAGAGATCCCCAGCGGGGTCGCACAGATACGCAGTATTTT	CSARDPQRGRTDTQYF
TRBV11-2	NA	TRBJ1-3	NA	TGTGCCAGCAGCTTGACCTCTGGAAACACCATATATTTT	CASSLTSGNTIYF
TRBV29-1	TRBD1	TRBJ2-7	many	TGCAGCGTCGACACCGGGACAGGGTACGAGCAGTACTTC	CSVDTGTGYEQYF
TRBV24-1	NA	TRBJ1-2	NA	TGTGCCACCAGTGTGGGCGCGGGGTCCTATGGCTACACCTTC	CATSVGAGSYGYTF
TRBV6-5	NA	TRBJ1-6	NA	TGTGCCAGCAGGGCGGGACGGGCTAATTCACCCCTCCACTTT	CASRAGRANSPLHF
TRBV3-1	TRBD2	TRBJ2-2	NA	TGTGCCAGCAGCCCAACCGGGACTACCTACACCGGGGAGCTGTTTTTT	CASSPTGTTYTGELFF
TRBV29-1	NA	TRBJ2-3	few	TGCAGCGTCGCTGACAGGACTAACACAGATACGCAGTATTTT	CSVADRTNTDTQYF
TRBV18	NA	TRBJ2-2	few	TGTGCCAGCTCACCGGAGTTCGGGGAGCTGTTTTTT	CASSPEFGELFF
TRBV6-6	NA	TRBJ2-6	NA	TGTGCCAGCAGACCAAGGACGGGGATTGGTCGAGGAGGGGCCAACGTCCTGACTTTC	CASRPRTGIGRGGANVLTF
TRBV29-1	TRBD1	TRBJ2-7	many	TGCAGCGTGGGGTTCGGGACAGGGGGCAACGAGCAGTACTTC	CSVGFGTGGNEQYF
TRBV20-1	TRBD2	TRBJ2-7	many	TGCAGTGCTAGGGAGATAGCGGGAGGGACCTACGAGCAGTACTTC	CSAREIAGGTYEQYF
TRBV12-3/TRBV12-4	NA	TRBJ2-5	NA	TGTGCCAGCAGTTTAACTCAGGGATATGCGACCCAGTACTTC	CASSLTQGYATQYF
TRBV27	TRBD2	TRBJ2-7	NA	TGTGCCAGCAGTCCGGGGGAGGGTTGGGAGCAGTACTTC	CASSPGEGWEQYF
TRBV20-1	TRBD2	TRBJ2-7	NA	TGCAGTGCTAGGGATACTAGCGGCTTCTACGAGCAGTACTTC	CSARDTSGFYEQYF
TRBV3-1	NA	TRBJ1-5	NA	TGTGCCAGCAGCTACTCGACAGTGACAAATCAGCCCCAGCATTTT	CASSYSTVTNQPQHF
TRBV6-1	NA	TRBJ2-1	few	TGTGCCAGCAGTGAACTCGGGGGGCGTCCTGAGCAGTTCTTC	CASSELGGRPEQFF
TRBV28	TRBD2	TRBJ2-2	many	TGTGCCAGCAGTTCGGCTAGCGGGAGGAACGGGGAGCTGTTTTTT	CASSSASGRNGELFF
TRBV9	NA	TRBJ2-7	many	TGTGCCAGCAGCGTAGGCCAGGGACTCTCCTACGAGCAGTACTTC	CASSVGQGLSYEQYF
TRBV12-3/TRBV12-4	TRBD1	TRBJ2-1	few	TGTGCCAGCAGTTTTACGGGACAGGGGGCGTTTCAGCAGTTCTTC	CASSFTGQGAFQQFF
TRBV4-1	NA	TRBJ1-5	NA	TGCGCCAGCAGCCAGGGGGGGAGGTTCCAGCCCCAGCATTTT	CASSQGGRFQPQHF
TRBV28	NA	TRBJ1-2	many	TGTGCCTCGACCGATCTTAACTATGGCTACACCTTC	CASTDLNYGYTF
TRBV11-2	NA	TRBJ2-2	NA	TGTGCCAGCAGCCGGGAAACGAACACCGGGGAGCTGTTTTTT	CASSRETNTGELFF
TRBV6-6	TRBD2	TRBJ2-1	few	TGTGCCAGTGTAGAGACTAGCGGGAACAATGAGCAGTTCTTC	CASVETSGNNEQFF
TRBV28	TRBD1	TRBJ2-3	many	TGTGCCAGCAGTTTATCCGGACAGGCTAGCACAGATACGCAGTATTTT	CASSLSGQASTDTQYF
TRBV6-2/TRBV6-3	TRBD1	TRBJ2-1	NA	TGTGCCAGCACCTTGTACGGACAGGGCAATGAGCAGTTCTTC	CASTLYGQGNEQFF
TRBV6-2/TRBV6-3	NA	TRBJ1-4	NA	TGTGCCAGCAGTTACGGGGGGGATGAAAAACTGTTTTTT	CASSYGGDEKLFF
TRBV4-3	NA	TRBJ1-5	NA	TGCGCCAGCAGCCAAGATCTTGTTCGGTGGCAGGCCCCATTTGTAACTCAGCCCCAGCATTTT	CASSQDLVRWQAPFVTQPQHF
TRBV6-1	NA	TRBJ1-1	few	TGTGCCAGCAGTGAAGCACAGGGCCTCACTGAAGCTTTCTTT	CASSEAQGLTEAFF
TRBV12-3/TRBV12-4	NA	TRBJ2-1	few	TGTGCCAGCAGGGACCTTAATGAGCAGTTCTTC	CASRDLNEQFF
TRBV12-3/TRBV12-4	NA	TRBJ2-1	NA	TGTGCCAGCAGTTTAAGTCCTAGGGGCAATGAGCAGTTCTTC	CASSLSPRGNEQFF
TRBV6-2/TRBV6-3	TRBD2	TRBJ2-3	many	TGTGCCAGCAGTAAACCCTCCCGGGGACTAGCGGGCCCTGATACGCAGTATTTT	CASSKPSRGLAGPDTQYF
TRBV9	NA	TRBJ2-1	NA	TGTGCCAGCAGATCCCCGGGCAACGACCCATACAATGAGCAGTTCTTC	CASRSPGNDPYNEQFF
TRBV4-1	TRBD2	TRBJ2-5	many	TGCGCCAGCAGCCAAGCGAATGGGGGGGGTGAGACCCAGTACTTC	CASSQANGGGETQYF
TRBV6-6	TRBD1	TRBJ2-3	NA	TGTGCCAGCGGGGAAACTGGGACAGGGGGTTCAGATACGCAGTATTTT	CASGETGTGGSDTQYF
TRBV6-1	NA	TRBJ1-1	few	TGTGCCAGCAGTGAGGCCTCCTCCTCCGGAGCTTTCTTT	CASSEASSSGAFF
TRBV6-5	TRBD2	TRBJ2-1	few	TGTGCCAGCAGTTACGCTAGCGGGAGATACAATGAGCAGTTCTTC	CASSYASGRYNEQFF
TRBV3-1	TRBD2	TRBJ2-1	NA	TGTGCCAGCAGCCAAGAAAGCGGGACGAGTCCCTACAATGAGCAGTTCTTC	CASSQESGTSPYNEQFF
TRBV5-5	NA	TRBJ1-1	many	TGTGCCAGCAGGGACACAGGGCCGAACACTGAAGCTTTCTTT	CASRDTGPNTEAFF
TRBV28	NA	TRBJ2-7	NA	TGTGCCAGCGGAGAGGTGGAATTCTACGAGCAGTACTTC	CASGEVEFYEQYF
TRBV7-2	NA	TRBJ2-7	NA	TGTGCCAGCAGCTATGGGTCCTACGAGCAGTACTTC	CASSYGSYEQYF
TRBV27	TRBD2	TRBJ2-1	NA	TGTGCCAGCAGTTTATCAGGCGGGAGCGGTAGCGATGAGCAGTTCTTC	CASSLSGGSGSDEQFF
TRBV7-3	NA	TRBJ2-7	NA	TGTGCCAGCAGCCCCGGGGGGCCGGGCGAGCAGTACTTC	CASSPGGPGEQYF
TRBV5-6	NA	TRBJ1-1	NA	TGTGCCAGCAGCAAGTGGGCTGAAGCTTTCTTT	CASSKWAEAFF
TRBV15	TRBD1	TRBJ1-5	few	TGTGCCACCAGCAGAGATCTTCAAAGACAGGGGTTGAACAATCAGCCCCAGCATTTT	CATSRDLQRQGLNNQPQHF
TRBV28	NA	TRBJ2-2	few	TGTGCCAGCAGTTTCGGGGGGCTTGACACCGGGGAGCTGTTTTTT	CASSFGGLDTGELFF
TRBV7-9	TRBD2	TRBJ2-1	few	TGTGCCAGCACCTCGACTAGCGGGACGGAGCAGTTCTTC	CASTSTSGTEQFF
TRBV5-1	NA	TRBJ1-6	few	TGCGCCAGCAGCTTGGTGGGGGGTGAGGATTCACCCCTCCACTTT	CASSLVGGEDSPLHF
TRBV6-5	NA	TRBJ2-1	NA	TGTGCCAGCAGTTACAGGTGGGGCTCCTACAATGAGCAGTTCTTC	CASSYRWGSYNEQFF
TRBV10-3	NA	TRBJ1-3	NA	TGTGCCATCAGTGAAGGGGTAGGGGCTGGAAACACCATATATTTT	CAISEGVGAGNTIYF
TRBV12-3/TRBV12-4	TRBD2	TRBJ2-5	NA	TGTGCCAGCAGCCCCCCATCGGGAGGCGAGACCCAGCACTTC	CASSPPSGGETQHF
TRBV29-1	TRBD1	TRBJ2-3	NA	TGCAGCGTTGTGGGACAGGGAGGAGATACGCAGTATTTT	CSVVGQGGDTQYF
TRBV2	NA	TRBJ2-1	few	TGTGCCAGCAGTGAACAAGGGAAGCAGTTCTTC	CASSEQGKQFF